Here is one T cell receptor beta chain with its context. Its antigen is unknown. PCR was performed a second time for about 7 to 12 cycles using a sample-barcoded 5' primer and a J-beta primer mix. A single record per CDR3 protein comes from TCRdb applying MiXCR to the 5' RACE reads. The repertoire holds some 1.5 million distinct CDR3 sequences, with roughly 28% as singletons. This record comes from a study of blood T cells in healthy people across ages. Study-level results: Percentage of naive T cells showed a strong correlation with TCR beta diversity. Naive CD4+ cell counts and diversity both ran higher in long-lived than in aged donors.

It was 9.5 to 10 milliliters of peripheral blood that were drawn from each donor. The material sequenced was blood. The TCR was taken from a woman in her thirties in good health.

The CDR3 region is CASSLGLAGGQTDTQYF. The CDR3 DNA follows: TGCGCCAGCAGCTTGGGACTAGCGGGGGGGCAAACAGATACGCAGTATTTT. The V call is TRBV5-1, the J call TRBJ2-3, with 14 bases lining up with TRBD2. Per germline, CDR1 SGHRS and CDR2 YFSETQ. V shed 0 bases, J shed 3 bases, and the junction held 3 bases outside the gene matches. This CDR3 has 17 amino acids.